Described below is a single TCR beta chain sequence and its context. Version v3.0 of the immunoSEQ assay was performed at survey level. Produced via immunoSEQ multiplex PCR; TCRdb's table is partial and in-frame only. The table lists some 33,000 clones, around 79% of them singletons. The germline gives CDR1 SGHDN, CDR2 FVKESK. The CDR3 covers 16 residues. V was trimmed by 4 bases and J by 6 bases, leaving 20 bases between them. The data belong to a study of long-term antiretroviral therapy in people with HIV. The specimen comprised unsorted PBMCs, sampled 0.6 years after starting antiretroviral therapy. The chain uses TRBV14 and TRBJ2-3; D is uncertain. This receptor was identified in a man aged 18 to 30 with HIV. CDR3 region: CASSPLEFKNEDTQYF. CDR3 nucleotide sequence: TGTGCCAGCAGCCCACTTGAGTTCAAAAATGAGGATACGCAGTATTTT.